This TCR beta chain was captured in a study of brain T cells in children with intractable seizures. Findings and limits, study-wide: Only CDR3 sequence similarity suggested viral specificity, without known HCMV serostatus.

Only cases whose brain tissue showed the highest T cell transcript signatures were sequenced. Sequencing used immunoSEQ multiplex PCR; TCRdb keeps in-frame clones, though not all of them. The table includes 60,000 to 85,000 clones, 93% detected once. From germline, CDR1 is LGHNA and CDR2 YNFKEQ. This CDR3 contains 13 residues. Trimming stripped 4 bases from V and 1 base from J, with 7 bases between. Comments on this clone: The antigen is unknown.

Sample: peripheral blood, taken at surgery. This chain links TRBV4-2 with TRBJ1-1, with D possibly being TRBD1 (5 bases). This clonotype was sampled from a boy under two years old with tuberous sclerosis and intractable seizures. The CDR3 reads CASSRGGNTEAFF. In DNA, the CDR3 is TGTGCCAGCAGCCGGGGGGGGAACACTGAAGCTTTCTTT.